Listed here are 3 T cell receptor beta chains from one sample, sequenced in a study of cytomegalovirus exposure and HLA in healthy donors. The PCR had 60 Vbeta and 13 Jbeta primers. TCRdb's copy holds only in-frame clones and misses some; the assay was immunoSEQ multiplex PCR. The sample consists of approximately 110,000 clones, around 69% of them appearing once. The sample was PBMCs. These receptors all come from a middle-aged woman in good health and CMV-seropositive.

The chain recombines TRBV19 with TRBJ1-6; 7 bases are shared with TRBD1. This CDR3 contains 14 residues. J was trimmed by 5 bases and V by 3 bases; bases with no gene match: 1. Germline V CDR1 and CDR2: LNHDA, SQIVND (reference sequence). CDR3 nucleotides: TGTGCCAGTAGTATCGGGACAGATAATTCACCCCTCCACTTT. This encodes CASSIGTDNSPLHF.

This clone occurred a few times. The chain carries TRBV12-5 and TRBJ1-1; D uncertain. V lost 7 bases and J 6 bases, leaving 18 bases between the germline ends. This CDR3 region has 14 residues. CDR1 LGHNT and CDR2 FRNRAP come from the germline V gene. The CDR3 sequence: CASAGVGLQPEAFF. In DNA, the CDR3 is TGTGCTAGTGCCGGGGTGGGATTGCAGCCTGAAGCTTTCTTT.

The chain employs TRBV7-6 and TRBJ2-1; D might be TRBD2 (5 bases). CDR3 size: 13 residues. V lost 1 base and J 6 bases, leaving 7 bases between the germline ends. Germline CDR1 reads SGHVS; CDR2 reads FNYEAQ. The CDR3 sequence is CASSLVTSNEQFF. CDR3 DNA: TGTGCCAGCAGCTTAGTAACTAGCAATGAGCAGTTCTTC.